This entry lists 29 T cell receptor beta chains sequenced from one sample in a study of blood T cell repertoires in COVID-19. Generated by immunoSEQ multiplex PCR, the TCRdb table keeps only in-frame clones and is missing some. This sample yields some 64,000 clones, of which 70% to 80% are seen a single time; less than 25% belongs to the top ten. Sequencing input: peripheral blood. The receptors stem from a man older than 75 with active or convalescent COVID-19.

This chain uses TRBV2 with TRBJ2-3; 10 positions agree with TRBD2. The trim removed 5 bases at V and 1 base at J, leaving 6 bases unmatched. This CDR3 is built from 16 residues. The germline CDR1 and CDR2 sequences are SNHLY and FYNNEI. In nucleotides, the CDR3 is TGTGCCAGCAGTCTTAGCGGGGGGTCCCGCACAGATACGCAGTATTTT. The encoded protein is CASSLSGGSRTDTQYF.

The chain couples TRBV9 to TRBJ2-1, with 13 bases that match TRBD2. This CDR3 region has 17 residues. V shed 0 bases, J shed 8 bases, and the junction held 8 bases outside the gene matches. CDR1 and CDR2 from the germline V gene are SGDLS and YYNGEE. CDR3 nucleotides: TGTGCCAGCAGCGTAGGAGGTGGGACTAGCGGGAACCATGAGCAGTTCTTC. It is translated as CASSVGGGTSGNHEQFF.

This chain connects TRBV28 to TRBJ1-2; D unclear. V lost 9 bases and J lost 5, with 16 bases in between. The CDR3 has 13 amino acids. The germline V gene encodes CDR1 MDHEN and CDR2 SYDVKM. CDR3 bases: TGTGCCAGTTCAACCGGGAACAGATATGGCTACACCTTC. This codes for CASSTGNRYGYTF.

This clone has just a few counts. The chain links TRBV19 to TRBJ2-6; the match to TRBD2 covers 10 bases. The V gene end was trimmed by 5 bases and the J gene end by 0 bases; junction bases not matched to a gene: 4. From germline, CDR1 is LNHDA and CDR2 SQIVND (reference sequence). The CDR3 length is 17 residues. This CDR3 is CASSRLAGVSGANVLTF. The CDR3 coding sequence is TGTGCCAGTAGTCGCCTAGCGGGAGTCTCTGGGGCCAACGTCCTGACTTTC.

The CDR3 DNA is TGTGCCAGCAGCGACGCGCCGGACAGGAACAATGAGCAGTTCTTC. Protein: CASSDAPDRNNEQFF. The chain employs TRBV3-1 (or the pseudogene TRBV3-2) and TRBJ2-1; TRBD1 matches at 7 bases. V trimming: 5 bases; J trimming: 5 bases; junction bases outside the gene matches: 9. The CDR3 sequence is 15 residues long. CDR1 is LGHDT, CDR2 YNNKEL, per germline (reference sequence).

The CDR3 DNA sequence: TGTGCCAGCAGCCAAACTTACGAGCAGTACTTC. Translated, it gives CASSQTYEQYF. The rearrangement links TRBV2 to TRBJ2-7; the D is unclear. Germline CDR1 SNHLY, CDR2 FYNNEI. Trimming pared 6 bases from V and 4 bases from J, leaving 7 bases between. The CDR3 length is 11 residues.

The gene calls are TRBV6-1 and TRBJ2-1, with TRBD2 identical over 10 bases. Losses at the gene ends were 1 base for V and 5 bases for J; bases not matched to a gene: 5. The CDR3 consists of 16 residues. CDR1 and CDR2 (germline): MNHNS, SASEGT. CDR3 DNA sequence: TGTGCCAGCAGTGAAGTAGTACTAGCGGGGAACAATGAGCAGTTCTTC. The encoded protein is CASSEVVLAGNNEQFF.

This clone came up a few times. This chain links TRBV23-1 with TRBJ1-6; D not certain. TRBV23-1 is assigned to the ORF class and has an uncertain function. V was clipped by 3 bases and J by 10 bases, with 16 bases between them. The length of the CDR3 is 15 residues. CDR3 nucleotides: TGCGCCAGCAGTCATTTACAGACCACACGGTCACCCCTCCACTTT. Amino acid sequence: CASSHLQTTRSPLHF.

The genes are TRBV24-1 and TRBJ2-3, with 12 nucleotides matching TRBD2. The CDR3 length is 16 residues. V trimming: 12 bases; J trimming: 5 bases; junction bases outside the gene matches: 14. Looked up from germline, CDR1 is KGHDR and CDR2 is SFDVKD. In nucleotides, the CDR3 is TGTGCCGCGGGCGGGGCTAGCGGGAGGGCCGAAGATACGCAGTATTTT. Amino acid sequence: CAAGGASGRAEDTQYF.

This clone appeared once. V and J are TRBV4-2 and TRBJ1-2; 8 bases map to TRBD1. This CDR3 is 16 amino acids long. Germline V gene lookup returns CDR1 LGHNA and CDR2 YNFKEQ. V lost 1 base and J lost 6; bases outside the gene matches: 10. DNA for the CDR3: TGTGCCAGCAGCCAAGTCGAAGAGTCAGGGGGCCATGGCTACACCTTC. This translates into CASSQVEESGGHGYTF.

The chain couples TRBV19 to TRBJ2-5; 7 bases match TRBD2. The CDR3 runs to 15 residues. Germline CDR1 and CDR2: LNHDA and SQIVND (reference sequence). V gave up 6 bases and J gave up 1 base; unmatched junction bases: 8. CDR3 protein: CASSPLAGVQETQYF. Here the CDR3 DNA reads TGTGCCAGTAGCCCCCTTGCGGGAGTCCAAGAGACCCAGTACTTC.

J is TRBJ2-7 and V is TRBV7-2; 11 bases fit TRBD2. Germline CDR1 and CDR2: SGHTA and FQGNSA. Trimming took 1 base from V and 4 from J; bases not matched to a gene: 6. This CDR3 is 16 amino acids long. The CDR3 coding sequence is TGTGCCAGCAGCTTAGAACTAGCGGGAGCCGGTTACGAGCAGTACTTC. This codes for CASSLELAGAGYEQYF.

This clone was seen a few times. The rearrangement links TRBV30 to TRBJ2-2; TRBD1 is a possible D gene (6 bases). CDR3 length: 13 residues. Trimming left V 4 bases short and J 6 bases short, with 12 bases between. Germline V gene lookup returns CDR1 GTSNPN and CDR2 SVGIG (reference sequence). The chain's CDR3 is CAWKYRDAGELFF. Written as DNA, the CDR3 is TGTGCCTGGAAATACAGGGACGCCGGGGAGCTGTTTTTT.

The chain is built from TRBV19 and TRBJ2-7; TRBD1 aligns across 8 bases. There are 14 residues in the CDR3. J was trimmed by 2 bases and V by 1 base; bases with no gene match: 1. In germline, CDR1 is LNHDA, CDR2 SQIVND (reference sequence). Here the CDR3 reads CASSIGTGTYEQYF. In DNA form, the CDR3 reads TGTGCCAGTAGTATAGGGACAGGGACCTACGAGCAGTACTTC.

The table lists this clone with a count of one. The genes are TRBV5-1 and TRBJ2-1; 11 nucleotides align to TRBD2. Losses at the gene ends were 1 base for V and 6 bases for J; bases not matched to a gene: 6. Germline V gene sequence: CDR1 SGHRS, CDR2 YFSETQ. CDR3 length: 16 residues. The CDR3 DNA sequence: TGCGCCAGCAGCTTGAGGGGGGGACTAGCGGCCAATGAGCAGTTCTTC. This translates into CASSLRGGLAANEQFF.

The chain employs TRBV7-2 and TRBJ1-1; D uncertain. The CDR3 contains 16 residues. Germline V gene lookup returns CDR1 SGHTA and CDR2 FQGNSA. Trimming cost V 5 bases and J 0 bases, with 16 bases left between them. As DNA, the CDR3 is TGTGCCAGCAGCGACTTAGGACGCGGGGTGAACACTGAAGCTTTCTTT. It is translated as CASSDLGRGVNTEAFF. Full variable domain (missing parts from reference TRBV7-2 and TRBJ1-1): GAGVSQSPSNKVTEKGKDVELRCDPISGHTALYWYRQSLGQGLEFLIYFQGNSAPDKSGLPSDRFSAERTGGSVSTLTIQRTQQEDSAVYLCASSDLGRGVNTEAFFGQGTRLTVV.

This clone was picked up one time. The CDR3 sequence is CASSEGTGVTEAFF. DNA for the CDR3: TGTGCCAGCAGTGAAGGGACAGGAGTCACTGAAGCTTTCTTT. The rearrangement uses TRBV6-1 and TRBJ1-1, with TRBD1 matching over 7 bases. Trimming at V came to 1 base and at J to 4 bases, leaving 3 bases not matched to a gene. This CDR3 is built from 14 residues. Germline CDR1 MNHNS, CDR2 SASEGT.

The genes are TRBV6-7 and TRBJ1-1; D may be TRBD1 (5 bases). TRBV6-7 is an open reading frame, and its role is uncertain. Trimming took 5 bases from V and 1 from J, leaving 17 bases between them. The CDR3 contains 16 residues. CDR3 in amino acids: CASSDLRGKGNTEAFF. The DNA of the CDR3 is TGTGCCAGCAGTGACCTAAGGGGTAAGGGGAACACTGAAGCTTTCTTT.

V is TRBV2 and J is TRBJ2-1; tentatively, D is TRBD2 (5 bases). The CDR3 runs to 15 residues. Trimming shortened V by 7 bases and J by 0 bases, and 13 bases separated the two germline ends. Germline V gene data show CDR1 as SNHLY and CDR2 as FYNNEI. The CDR3 region is CASNPQRSSYNEQFF. The CDR3 region has the DNA TGTGCCAGCAATCCTCAGCGGAGCTCCTACAATGAGCAGTTCTTC.

The chain couples TRBV9 to TRBJ2-5, with 16 bases matching TRBD2. Germline loops: CDR1 SGDLS, CDR2 YYNGEE. V lost 3 bases and J lost 5; bases outside the gene matches: 10. This CDR3 region has 18 residues. The DNA of the CDR3 is TGTGCCAGCAGCGATAGAGGGACTAGCGGGGGGGCCGTGGAGACCCAGTACTTC. It translates to CASSDRGTSGGAVETQYF. Supplemented by reference TRBV9 and TRBJ2-5, the full variable domain reads DSGVTQTPKHLITATGQRVTLRCSPRSGDLSVYWYQQSLDQGLQFLIQYYNGEERAKGNILERFSAQQFPDLHSELNLSSLELGDSALYFCASSDRGTSGGAVETQYFGPGTRLLVL.

The chain combines TRBV3-1 (or the pseudogene TRBV3-2) with TRBJ1-2; 11 positions agree with TRBD1. The V and J ends lost 5 bases and 8 bases, in that order; junction bases with no gene match: 10. Germline lookup yields CDR1 LGHDT and CDR2 YNNKEL (reference sequence). The CDR3 runs to 15 residues. CDR3 sequence: CASSFPGQGVGGYTF. The CDR3 nucleotides read TGTGCCAGCAGCTTTCCGGGACAGGGGGTAGGGGGCTACACCTTC.

This chain uses TRBV13 with TRBJ2-1; no definite D call. Germline CDR1 reads PRHDT; CDR2 reads FYEKMQ (reference sequence). CDR3 size: 14 residues. V was clipped by 5 bases and J by 0 bases, with 8 bases between them. In DNA form, the CDR3 reads TGTGCCAGCAGCATCCGTCGCTCCTACAATGAGCAGTTCTTC. It specifies CASSIRRSYNEQFF.

The chain uses TRBV7-9 and TRBJ1-2, with D tentatively TRBD1 (6 bases). Germline values: CDR1 SEHNR, CDR2 FQNEAQ (reference sequence). The CDR3 contains 13 residues. V was shortened by 5 bases and J by 4 bases, with 11 bases between the two germline ends. The CDR3 sequence: CASSDSDSYGYTF. For the CDR3, the DNA is TGTGCCAGCAGCGACTCGGACAGCTATGGCTACACCTTC.

The chain combines TRBV7-9 with TRBJ2-1, with 8 bases matching TRBD1. The germline gives CDR1 SEHNR, CDR2 FQNEAQ (reference sequence). The length of the CDR3 is 13 residues. The J segment lost 8 bases and the V segment lost 6 bases, leaving 6 bases of the junction unmatched. The CDR3 region is CASRSTGGHEQFF. CDR3 nucleotides: TGTGCCAGCAGGTCTACAGGGGGGCATGAGCAGTTCTTC.

V gene TRBV19 combines with J gene TRBJ2-2; no clear D gene. This CDR3 is 14 amino acids long. In germline, CDR1 is LNHDA, CDR2 SQIVND (reference sequence). Trimming removed 3 bases at V and 2 bases at J, with 7 bases between. CDR3: CASSIYSNTGELFF. In DNA form, the CDR3 reads TGTGCCAGTAGTATTTACAGTAACACCGGGGAGCTGTTTTTT.

The rearrangement links TRBV6-1 to TRBJ1-2, with 9 bases aligning to TRBD1. The CDR3 consists of 15 residues. V shed 1 base and J 4 bases; nucleotides not matched to a gene: 4. The germline V gene has CDR1 MNHNS and CDR2 SASEGT. CDR3 protein: CASSEVGTGIYGYTF. The CDR3 bases are TGTGCCAGCAGTGAAGTAGGGACAGGGATCTATGGCTACACCTTC.

V usage is TRBV18 and J usage is TRBJ2-3, with 8 positions matching TRBD1. CDR1 KGHSH and CDR2 LQKENI come from the germline V gene. V shed 3 bases, J shed 1 base, and the junction held 0 bases outside the gene matches. CDR3 size: 14 residues. CDR3 DNA: TGTGCCAGCTCACCGACAGGGGGCACAGATACGCAGTATTTT. As protein: CASSPTGGTDTQYF.

This clone appeared a few times. The genes are TRBV7-9 and TRBJ2-3; unclear D gene. Germline CDR1 and CDR2: SEHNR and FQNEAQ (reference sequence). There are 15 residues in the CDR3. V lost 5 bases and J 0 bases, leaving 12 bases between the germline ends. CDR3 DNA: TGTGCCAGCAGCCTCCCTTGGCAGAGCACAGATACGCAGTATTTT. This encodes CASSLPWQSTDTQYF.

This clone came up once. CDR3 DNA sequence: TGTGCCAGCAGCCCTGCCAGCGCCGGCTATGGCTACACCTTC. Protein: CASSPASAGYGYTF. V usage is TRBV27 and J usage is TRBJ1-2, with D hard to call. The CDR3 is 14 amino acids. CDR1 is MNHEY, CDR2 SMNVEV, per germline (reference sequence). V was trimmed by 6 bases and J by 4 bases, leaving 15 bases between them.